The 5 T cell receptor beta chains listed next were all sequenced from one sample in a study of T cells after posttransplantation cyclophosphamide. Sequencing used immunoSEQ multiplex PCR; TCRdb keeps in-frame clones, though not all of them. Of 19,000 or so clones detected, 80% to 90% appear once; the ten largest clones hold 2% to 2.5%. Methotrexate plus calcineurin inhibitor accompanied controls' myeloablative marrow transplants; sampling was 1 year later. The sequences come from PBMCs, collected around 53 weeks after allogeneic stem cell transplant with calcineurin inhibitor and methotrexate. All receptors derive from a female patient aged 30 to 40 who received an allogeneic stem cell transplant from an unrelated donor, was CMV-positive, and had acute and chronic GVHD. Some T cells may be transferred from the graft donor.

This clone occurred a few times. The CDR3 coding sequence is TGTGCCAGCAGCTTACAAAGCGGGACAGGGGTTTTGAGTGGCTACACCTTC. Protein sequence: CASSLQSGTGVLSGYTF. The J gene is TRBJ1-2, the V gene TRBV7-3; 10 nucleotides agree with TRBD1. Germline V gene sequence: CDR1 SGHTA, CDR2 FQGTGA. The CDR3 loop spans 17 amino acids. J was trimmed by 7 bases and V by 2 bases; bases with no gene match: 13. Based on the CDR3 plus reference TRBV7-3 and TRBJ1-2, the full variable domain is GAGVSQTPSNKVTEKGKYVELRCDPISGHTALYWYRQSLGQGPEFLIYFQGTGAADDSGLPNDRFFAVRPEGSVSTLKIQRTERGDSAVYLCASSLQSGTGVLSGYTFGSGTRLTVV.

This chain uses TRBV7-3 with TRBJ2-1; 14 bases are a match to TRBD2. There are 16 residues in the CDR3. V shed 4 bases and J 6 bases; nucleotides not matched to a gene: 5. Germline CDR1 reads SGHTA; CDR2 reads FQGTGA. CDR3 amino acids: CASSSPGLAGVNEQFF. The DNA for the CDR3 is TGTGCCAGCAGCTCACCGGGACTAGCGGGAGTCAATGAGCAGTTCTTC. The whole variable domain, filled in from reference TRBV7-3 and TRBJ2-1, reads GAGVSQTPSNKVTEKGKYVELRCDPISGHTALYWYRQSLGQGPEFLIYFQGTGAADDSGLPNDRFFAVRPEGSVSTLKIQRTERGDSAVYLCASSSPGLAGVNEQFFGPGTRLTVL.

V usage is TRBV11-2 and J usage is TRBJ2-7; D is possibly TRBD1 (6 bases). The germline V gene has CDR1 SGHAT and CDR2 FQNNGV. Trimming cost V 3 bases and J 3 bases, with 12 bases left between them. This CDR3 spans 14 amino acids. The DNA of the CDR3 is TGTGCCAGCAGCTTGCTGACAGGTATCTACGAGCAGTACTTC. Translation gives CASSLLTGIYEQYF.

This clone was counted only a few times. The genes are TRBV28 and TRBJ1-3; D is possibly TRBD1 (6 bases). Germline CDR1 and CDR2: MDHEN and SYDVKM. The V end lost 10 bases, the J end lost 2 bases, and 15 bases lay between the germline ends. CDR3 size: 14 residues. In DNA form, the CDR3 reads TGTGCCACTGGAACAGGGCGGGCTGGAAACACCATATATTTT. This sequence encodes CATGTGRAGNTIYF.

The genes are TRBV7-3 and TRBJ2-1; TRBD2 matches 11 bases. Per germline, CDR1 SGHTA and CDR2 FQGTGA. This CDR3 comprises 15 residues. V shed 5 bases, J shed 5 bases, and the junction held 5 bases outside the gene matches. The CDR3 DNA reads TGTGCCAGCAGCACGACTAGCGGGGCCCACAATGAGCAGTTCTTC. Translated, it gives CASSTTSGAHNEQFF.